This TCR beta chain was found in a study of siplizumab effects on memory and regulatory T cells. Whole-study results and caveats: Mappable alloreactive CD4+ clones averaged around 69% Treg-derived with siplizumab versus 26.9% in controls.

Trimming removed 4 bases from V and 6 bases from J; junction bases left unmatched: 4. The germline V gene has CDR1 SNHLY and CDR2 FYNNEI. This CDR3 contains 15 residues. Concerning this clone: Antigen unknown.

Assay used: immunoSEQ multiplex PCR; TCRdb lists only in-frame clones, some missing. Of over 95,000 clones in the sample, around 93% were seen once. The clonotype was recovered from a human donor in good health. Sample: non-Treg CD4+ T cells sorted from blood. This chain uses TRBV2 with TRBJ2-1, with 12 bases matching TRBD2. The CDR3 loop is CASSGGLAGPNEQFF. CDR3 sequence (DNA): TGTGCCAGCAGTGGTGGACTAGCGGGGCCCAATGAGCAGTTCTTC.